The rows below give T cell receptor beta chains drawn from one sample of a study of cytomegalovirus exposure and HLA in healthy donors. Only in-frame clones appear in the TCRdb table, and some are missing; sequencing was by immunoSEQ multiplex PCR. Here the sample spans approximately 230,000 clones, less than 90% being singletons. Material for sequencing was PBMCs. The source of these receptors is a man between 18 and 35 years old in good health and CMV-seropositive. Each CDR3 is given with its conserved first and last residue.

V: TRBV27
J: TRBJ2-1
length: 14
CDR3: CASSRRTGVNEQFF

V: TRBV30
J: TRBJ2-7
length: 15
CDR3: CAWSVGLAGAYEQYF

V: TRBV30
J: TRBJ2-3
length: 13
CDR3: CAWSEAVGDTQYF

V: TRBV18
J: TRBJ2-1
length: 15
CDR3: CASSPPVSGANEQFF

V: TRBV29-1
J: TRBJ1-2
length: 13
CDR3: CSVDDPGDYGYTF

V: TRBV27
J: TRBJ2-1
length: 16
CDR3: CASSLSGGSGYNEQFF

V: TRBV27
J: TRBJ1-1
length: 15
CDR3: CASHPDRVHNTEAFF

V: TRBV28
J: TRBJ1-5
length: 15
CDR3: CASSFERYANQPQHF

V: TRBV7-2
J: TRBJ1-4
length: 15
CDR3: CASSPRGGGGEKLFF

V: TRBV9
J: TRBJ2-5
length: 15
CDR3: CASSVGGTSGSAQYF

V: TRBV5-6
J: TRBJ2-7
length: 15
CDR3: CASSAKDRDLDEQYF

V: TRBV7-9
J: TRBJ2-7
length: 16
CDR3: CASSNPTSGSFYEQYF

V: TRBV18
J: TRBJ2-7
length: 15
CDR3: CASSPAGTVFYEQYF

V: TRBV28
J: TRBJ1-1
length: 13
CDR3: CASSLPSDTEAFF

V: TRBV28
J: TRBJ2-1
length: 11
CDR3: CASWRGHEQFF

V: TRBV7-3
J: TRBJ1-2
length: 15
CDR3: CASSPHARADYGYTF

V: TRBV6-1
J: TRBJ1-1
length: 13
CDR3: CASIRLDGTEAFF

V: TRBV2
J: TRBJ2-7
length: 14
CDR3: CASSPDRTSYEQYF

V: TRBV2
J: TRBJ2-2
length: 13
CDR3: CASSESVAGELFF

V: TRBV4-1
J: TRBJ2-7
length: 18
CDR3: CASSQGVIARFMSYEQYF

V: TRBV29-1
J: TRBJ2-1
length: 14
CDR3: CSVLRESILNEQFF

V: TRBV21-1
J: TRBJ2-5
length: 22
CDR3: CASSKESYSRTSGSPAQETQYF

V: TRBV5-1
J: TRBJ2-3
length: 14
CDR3: CASKKGQDTDTQYF

V: TRBV2
J: TRBJ2-7
length: 12
CDR3: CASSVFSYEQYF

V: TRBV30
J: TRBJ2-6
length: 18
CDR3: CASPPGLAAFSGANVLTF

V: TRBV6-1
J: TRBJ2-3
length: 13
CDR3: CASTTIVPPLQYF

V: TRBV27
J: TRBJ1-2
length: 14
CDR3: CASSLGTDIRGYTF

V: TRBV2
J: TRBJ1-2
length: 13
CDR3: CASIRTGEYGYTF

V: TRBV19
J: TRBJ1-1
length: 13
CDR3: CASSLMGGTEAFF

V: TRBV28
J: TRBJ2-3
length: 15
CDR3: CASSRTSGYLYTQYF

V: TRBV11-2
J: TRBJ1-1
length: 15
CDR3: CASSQAGQGRTEAFF

V: TRBV7-9
J: TRBJ2-7
length: 15
CDR3: CASSWTGTKSYEQYF

V: TRBV28
J: TRBJ2-7
length: 15
CDR3: CASSQGLAGIYEQYF

V: TRBV18
J: TRBJ2-7
length: 13
CDR3: CASSPSSSYEQYF

V: TRBV18
J: TRBJ1-5
length: 13
CDR3: CASSLVAGEPQHF

V: TRBV27
J: TRBJ2-1
length: 15
CDR3: CASSAQGGSYNEQFF

V: TRBV11-2
J: TRBJ2-7
length: 14
CDR3: CASSLDRSSYEQYF

V: TRBV29-1
J: TRBJ2-1
length: 14
CDR3: CSVETRSTYNEQFF

V: TRBV28
J: TRBJ2-5
length: 14
CDR3: CASSPYRGPETQYF

V: TRBV2
J: TRBJ1-1
length: 15
CDR3: CASTRDRGMNTEAFF

V: TRBV27
J: TRBJ2-7
length: 15
CDR3: CASSAGYRSSYEQYF

V: TRBV14
J: TRBJ2-1
length: 14
CDR3: CASSQYRGFNEQFF

V: TRBV6-5
J: TRBJ2-5
length: 14
CDR3: CAATDQGKGETQYF

V: TRBV12-5
J: TRBJ1-1
length: 17
CDR3: CASGSDTGPWGNTEAFF

V: TRBV30
J: TRBJ1-2
length: 15
CDR3: CAWSATTTGVEGYTF

V: TRBV27
J: TRBJ2-1
length: 12
CDR3: CASSNRGDEQFF

V: TRBV6-4
J: TRBJ2-7
length: 14
CDR3: CASIDTGTKDEQYF

V: TRBV20-1
J: TRBJ1-2
length: 11
CDR3: CSASLKRVGIF

V: TRBV4-1
J: TRBJ1-4
length: 15
CDR3: CASSHPQGSNEKLFF

V: TRBV6-5
J: TRBJ1-2
length: 16
CDR3: CASSYSAGLANYGYTF

V: TRBV5-6
J: TRBJ2-2
length: 16
CDR3: CASSLERVRYTGELFF

V: TRBV5-4
J: TRBJ2-1
length: 14
CDR3: CASSLGTVYNEQFF

V: TRBV27
J: TRBJ1-5
length: 14
CDR3: CASSLGLENQPQHF

V: TRBV4-2
J: TRBJ2-7
length: 17
CDR3: CASSQDLSGTSGYEQYF

V: TRBV6-6
J: TRBJ2-3
length: 14
CDR3: CASSWTGLTDTQYF